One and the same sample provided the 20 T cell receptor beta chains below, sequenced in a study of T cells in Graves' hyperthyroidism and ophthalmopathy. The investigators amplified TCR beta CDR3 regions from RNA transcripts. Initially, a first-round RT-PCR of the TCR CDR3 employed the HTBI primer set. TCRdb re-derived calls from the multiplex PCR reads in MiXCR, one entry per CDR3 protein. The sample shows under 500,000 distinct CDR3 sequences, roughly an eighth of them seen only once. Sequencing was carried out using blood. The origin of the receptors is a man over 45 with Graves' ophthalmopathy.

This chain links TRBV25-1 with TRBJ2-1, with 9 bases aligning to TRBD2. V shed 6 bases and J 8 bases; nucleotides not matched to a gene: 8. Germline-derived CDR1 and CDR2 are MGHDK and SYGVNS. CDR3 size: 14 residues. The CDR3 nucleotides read TGTGCCAGCAGCACTAGCGGGCCGGTCGATGAGCAGTTCTTC. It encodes CASSTSGPVDEQFF.

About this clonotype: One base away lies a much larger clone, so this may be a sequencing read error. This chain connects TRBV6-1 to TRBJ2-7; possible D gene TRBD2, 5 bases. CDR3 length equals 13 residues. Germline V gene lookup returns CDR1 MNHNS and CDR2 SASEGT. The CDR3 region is CASSEPSRYERYF. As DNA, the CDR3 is TGTGCCAGCAGTGAACCTAGCAGGTACGAGCGGTACTTC.

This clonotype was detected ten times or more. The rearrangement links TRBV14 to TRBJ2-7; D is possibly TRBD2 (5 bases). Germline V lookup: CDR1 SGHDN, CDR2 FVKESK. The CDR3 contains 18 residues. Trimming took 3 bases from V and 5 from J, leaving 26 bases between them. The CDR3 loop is CASSHFTTIAAFFHEQYF. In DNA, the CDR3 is TGTGCCAGCAGCCACTTTACGACTATTGCGGCTTTCTTCCACGAGCAGTACTTC.

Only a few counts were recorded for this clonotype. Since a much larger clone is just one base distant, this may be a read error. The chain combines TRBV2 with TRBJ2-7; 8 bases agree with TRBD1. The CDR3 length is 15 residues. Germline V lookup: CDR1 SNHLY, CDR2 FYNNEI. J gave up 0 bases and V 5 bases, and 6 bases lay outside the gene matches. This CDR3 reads CASSSIGQGSYEQYF. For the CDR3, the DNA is TGTGCCAGCAGTTCTATAGGACAGGGCTCCTACGAGCAGTACTTC.

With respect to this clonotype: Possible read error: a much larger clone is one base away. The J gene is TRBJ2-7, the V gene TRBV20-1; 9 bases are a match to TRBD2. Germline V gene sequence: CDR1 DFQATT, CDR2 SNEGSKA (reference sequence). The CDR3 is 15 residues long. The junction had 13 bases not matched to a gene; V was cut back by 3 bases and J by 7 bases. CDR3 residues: CSARMRGSGSSEQYF. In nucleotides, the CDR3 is TGCAGTGCTAGGATGCGGGGTAGCGGGAGCTCTGAGCAGTACTTC.

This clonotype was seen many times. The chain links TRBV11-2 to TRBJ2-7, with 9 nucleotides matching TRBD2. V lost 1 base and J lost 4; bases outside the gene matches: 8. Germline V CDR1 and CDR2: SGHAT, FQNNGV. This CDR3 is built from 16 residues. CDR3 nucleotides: TGTGCCAGCAGCTTAGTACCCACTCTAGCGGGATACGAGCAGTACTTC. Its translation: CASSLVPTLAGYEQYF.

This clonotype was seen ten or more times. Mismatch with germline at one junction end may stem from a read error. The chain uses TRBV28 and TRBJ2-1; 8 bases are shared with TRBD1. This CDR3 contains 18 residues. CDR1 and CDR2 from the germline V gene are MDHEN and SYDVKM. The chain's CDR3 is CASRHPGAGTGAYNERFF. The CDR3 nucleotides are TGTGCCAGCAGACACCCCGGGGCCGGGACAGGAGCCTACAATGAGCGGTTCTTC.

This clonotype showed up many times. This CDR3 is CASSGAFGGQFF. The CDR3 DNA reads TGTGCCAGCAGTGGGGCGTTCGGGGGGCAGTTCTTC. The genes are TRBV2 and TRBJ2-1; tentatively, D is TRBD2 (6 bases). Trimming took off 4 bases at V and 12 bases at J, with 13 bases between the two ends. Germline lookup yields CDR1 SNHLY and CDR2 FYNNEI. The length of the CDR3 is 12 residues.

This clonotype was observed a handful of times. The CDR3 here is CASRGVGEGQPQHF. The CDR3 coding sequence is TGTGCCAGCAGGGGGGTAGGGGAAGGACAGCCCCAGCATTTT. The chain links TRBV25-1 to TRBJ1-5; a possible D gene is TRBD1 (5 bases). V shed 6 bases and J shed 7 bases, with 16 bases lying between them. Germline loops: CDR1 MGHDK, CDR2 SYGVNS. This CDR3 contains 14 residues.

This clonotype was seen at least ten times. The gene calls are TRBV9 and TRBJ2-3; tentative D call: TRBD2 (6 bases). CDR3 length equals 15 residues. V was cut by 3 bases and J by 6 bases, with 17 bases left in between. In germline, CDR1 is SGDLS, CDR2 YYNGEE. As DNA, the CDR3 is TGTGCCAGCAGCGGTCGGGAGAGTGTTTTTGATACGCAGTATTTT. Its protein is CASSGRESVFDTQYF.

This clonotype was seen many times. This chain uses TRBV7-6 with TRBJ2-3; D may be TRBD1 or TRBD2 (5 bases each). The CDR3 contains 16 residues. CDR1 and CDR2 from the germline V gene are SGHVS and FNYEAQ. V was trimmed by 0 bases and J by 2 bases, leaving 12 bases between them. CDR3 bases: TGTGCCAGCAGCTTAGCCACGGGGCAATTCACAGATACGCAGTATTTT. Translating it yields CASSLATGQFTDTQYF.

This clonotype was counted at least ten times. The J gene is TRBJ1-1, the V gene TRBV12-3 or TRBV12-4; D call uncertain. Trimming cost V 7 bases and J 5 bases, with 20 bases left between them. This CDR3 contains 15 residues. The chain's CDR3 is CASMSVLAAFTEAFF. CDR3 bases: TGTGCCAGCATGAGTGTGCTCGCAGCCTTTACTGAAGCTTTCTTT.

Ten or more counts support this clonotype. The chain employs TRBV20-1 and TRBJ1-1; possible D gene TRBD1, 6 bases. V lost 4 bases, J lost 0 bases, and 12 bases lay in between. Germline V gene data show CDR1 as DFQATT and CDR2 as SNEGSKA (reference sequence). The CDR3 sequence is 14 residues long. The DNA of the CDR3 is TGCAGTGCTACGAGGGGGGGTGTGAACACTGAAGCTTTCTTT. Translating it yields CSATRGGVNTEAFF.

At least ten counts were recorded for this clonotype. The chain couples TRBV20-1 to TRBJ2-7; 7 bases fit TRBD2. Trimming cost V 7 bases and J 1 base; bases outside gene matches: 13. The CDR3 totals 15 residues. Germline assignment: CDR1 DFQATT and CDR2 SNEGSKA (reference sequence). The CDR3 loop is CSVMRRAGRSYEQYF. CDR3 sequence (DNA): TGCAGTGTAATGAGGAGAGCGGGAAGGTCCTACGAGCAGTACTTC.

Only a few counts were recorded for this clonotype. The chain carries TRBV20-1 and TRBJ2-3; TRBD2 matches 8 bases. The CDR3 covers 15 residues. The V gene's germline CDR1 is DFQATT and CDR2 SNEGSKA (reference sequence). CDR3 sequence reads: CSGAGPSGSTDTQYF. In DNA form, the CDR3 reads TGCAGCGGTGCCGGTCCTAGCGGGAGCACAGATACGCAGTATTTT.

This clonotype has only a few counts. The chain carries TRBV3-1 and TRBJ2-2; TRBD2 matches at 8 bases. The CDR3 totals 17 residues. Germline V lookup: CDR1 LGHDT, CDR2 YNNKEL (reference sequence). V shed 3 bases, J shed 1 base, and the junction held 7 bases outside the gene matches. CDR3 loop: CASSQKQLAVNTGELFF. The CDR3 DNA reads TGTGCCAGCAGCCAGAAGCAACTAGCGGTGAACACCGGGGAGCTGTTTTTT. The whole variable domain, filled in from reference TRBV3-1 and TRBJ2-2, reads DTAVSQTPKYLVTQMGNDKSIKCEQNLGHDTMYWYKQDSKKFLKIMFSYNNKELIINETVPNRFSPKSPDKAHLNLHINSLELGDSAVYFCASSQKQLAVNTGELFFGEGSRLTVL.

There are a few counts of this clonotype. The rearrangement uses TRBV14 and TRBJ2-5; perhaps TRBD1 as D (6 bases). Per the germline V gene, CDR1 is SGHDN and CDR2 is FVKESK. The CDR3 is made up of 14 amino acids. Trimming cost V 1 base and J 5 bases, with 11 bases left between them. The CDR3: CASSQGSGAETQYF. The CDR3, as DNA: TGTGCCAGCAGCCAAGGGTCAGGGGCCGAGACCCAGTACTTC.

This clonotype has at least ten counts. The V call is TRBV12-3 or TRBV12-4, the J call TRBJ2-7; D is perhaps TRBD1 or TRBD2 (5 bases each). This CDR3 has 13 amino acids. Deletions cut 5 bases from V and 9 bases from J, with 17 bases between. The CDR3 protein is CASSDTRYGAQYF. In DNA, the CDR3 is TGTGCCAGCAGTGACACGCGGTACGGGGCGCAGTACTTC.

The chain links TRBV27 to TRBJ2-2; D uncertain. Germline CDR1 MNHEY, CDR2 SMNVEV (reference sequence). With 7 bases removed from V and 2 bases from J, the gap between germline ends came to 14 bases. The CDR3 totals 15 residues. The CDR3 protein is CASTAVQVNTGELFF. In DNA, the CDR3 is TGTGCCAGCACCGCGGTTCAAGTCAACACCGGGGAGCTGTTTTTT.

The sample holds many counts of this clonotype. CDR3 nucleotide sequence: TGTGCCAGCAGTTACTTTCAACAGGCTACCCACTACGAGCAGTACTTC. Translation: CASSYFQQATHYEQYF. The chain links TRBV6-6 to TRBJ2-7; maybe TRBD1 (5 bases). V lost 1 base, J lost 3 bases, and 16 bases lay in between. This CDR3 comprises 16 residues. Germline V gene lookup returns CDR1 MNHNY and CDR2 SVGAGI (reference sequence).